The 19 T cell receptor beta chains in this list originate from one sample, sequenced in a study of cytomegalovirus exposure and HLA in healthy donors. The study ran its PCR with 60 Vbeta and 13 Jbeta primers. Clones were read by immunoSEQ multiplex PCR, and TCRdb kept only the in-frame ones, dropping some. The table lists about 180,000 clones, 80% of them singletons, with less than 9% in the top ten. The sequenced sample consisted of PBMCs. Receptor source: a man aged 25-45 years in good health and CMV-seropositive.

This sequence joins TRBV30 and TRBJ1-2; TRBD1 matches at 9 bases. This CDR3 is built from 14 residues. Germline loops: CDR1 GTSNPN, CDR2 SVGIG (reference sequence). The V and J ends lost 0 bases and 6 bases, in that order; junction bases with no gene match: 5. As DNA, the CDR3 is TGTGCCTGGAGTGTGCCAGGGACAGGGAATGGCTACACCTTC. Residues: CAWSVPGTGNGYTF.

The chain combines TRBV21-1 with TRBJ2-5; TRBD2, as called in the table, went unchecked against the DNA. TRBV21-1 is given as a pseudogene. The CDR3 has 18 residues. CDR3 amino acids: CASSKQPSGSISDFAQYF. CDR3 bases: TGTGCCAGCAGCAAACAGCCTAGCGGGAGTATTTCGGATTTCGCCCAGTACTTC.

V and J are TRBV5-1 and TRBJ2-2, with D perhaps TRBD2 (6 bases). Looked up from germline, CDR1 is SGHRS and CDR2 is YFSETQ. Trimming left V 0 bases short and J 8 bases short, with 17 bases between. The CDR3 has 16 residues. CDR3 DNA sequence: TGCGCCAGCAGCTTGGTCCTACGACTAGGGCGGGGGGAGCTGTTTTTT. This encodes CASSLVLRLGRGELFF. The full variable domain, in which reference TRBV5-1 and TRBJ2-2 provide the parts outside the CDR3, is KAGVTQTPRYLIKTRGQQVTLSCSPISGHRSVSWYQQTPGQGLQFLFEYFSETQRNKGNFPGRFSGRQFSNSRSEMNVSTLELGDSALYLCASSLVLRLGRGELFFGEGSRLTVL.

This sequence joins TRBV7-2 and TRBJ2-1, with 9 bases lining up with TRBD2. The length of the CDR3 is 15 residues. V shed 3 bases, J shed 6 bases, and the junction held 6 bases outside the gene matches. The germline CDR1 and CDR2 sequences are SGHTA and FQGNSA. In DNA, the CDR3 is TGTGCCAGCAGCTTTGGGGGACTAGCCCGCAATGAGCAGTTCTTC. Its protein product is CASSFGGLARNEQFF.

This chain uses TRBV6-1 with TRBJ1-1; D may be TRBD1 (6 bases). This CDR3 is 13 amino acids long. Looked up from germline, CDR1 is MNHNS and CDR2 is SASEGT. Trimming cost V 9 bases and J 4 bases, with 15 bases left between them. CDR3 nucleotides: TGTGCCAGTCGGACCCTCAGGGGCACTGAAGCTTTCTTT. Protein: CASRTLRGTEAFF.

The chain's CDR3 is CASSEWQQGSHGYTF. The CDR3 bases are TGTGCCAGCAGTGAATGGCAACAGGGGAGCCATGGCTACACCTTC. The chain combines TRBV6-4 with TRBJ1-2, with TRBD1 matching 7 bases. The CDR3 is made up of 15 amino acids. V lost 3 bases to trimming and J lost 6 bases; unmatched junction nucleotides: 10. Germline lookup yields CDR1 MRHNA and CDR2 SNTAGT.

The CDR3: CASSRTGSTRNTIYF. The CDR3 nucleotides are TGTGCCAGCAGTAGGACAGGGAGCACGAGAAACACCATATATTTT. The chain has TRBV2 and TRBJ1-3; 8 positions agree with TRBD1. After removal of 5 bases from V and 5 bases from J, the junction contained 8 bases not matched to a gene. CDR1 is SNHLY, CDR2 FYNNEI, per germline. The CDR3 extends over 15 amino acids. Combining the CDR3 with reference TRBV2 and TRBJ1-3 gives the whole variable domain EPEVTQTPSHQVTQMGQEVILRCVPISNHLYFYWYRQILGQKVEFLVSFYNNEISEKSEIFDDQFSVERPDGSNFTLKIRSTKLEDSAMYFCASSRTGSTRNTIYFGEGSWLTVV.

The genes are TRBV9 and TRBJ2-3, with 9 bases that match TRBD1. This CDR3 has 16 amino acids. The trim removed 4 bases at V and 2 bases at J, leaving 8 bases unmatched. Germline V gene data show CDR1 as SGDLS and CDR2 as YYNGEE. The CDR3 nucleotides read TGTGCCAGCAGCAGGGGGACAGGGATCTTCACAGATACGCAGTATTTT. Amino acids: CASSRGTGIFTDTQYF.

CDR3 sequence: CASSPSRGGFYNSPLHF. CDR3 nucleotide sequence: TGTGCCAGCAGTCCTTCGCGAGGAGGCTTCTATAATTCACCCCTCCACTTT. This chain uses TRBV11-3 with TRBJ1-6; D is unresolved. Per germline, CDR1 SGHNT and CDR2 YENEEA. V was trimmed by 6 bases and J by 3 bases, leaving 18 bases between them. The CDR3 is 17 residues long.

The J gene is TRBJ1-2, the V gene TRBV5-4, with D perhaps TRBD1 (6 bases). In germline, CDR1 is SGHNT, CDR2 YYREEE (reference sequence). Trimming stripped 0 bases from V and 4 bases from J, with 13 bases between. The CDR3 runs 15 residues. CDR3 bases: TGTGCCAGCAGCTTGGTAACAGGGCTCCTCTATGGCTACACCTTC. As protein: CASSLVTGLLYGYTF.

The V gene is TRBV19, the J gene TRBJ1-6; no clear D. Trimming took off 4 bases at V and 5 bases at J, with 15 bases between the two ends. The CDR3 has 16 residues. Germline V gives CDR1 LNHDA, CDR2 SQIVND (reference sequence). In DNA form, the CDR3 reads TGTGCCAGTAGTACCCTGGAGGGCGGCCATAATTCACCCCTCCACTTT. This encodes CASSTLEGGHNSPLHF.

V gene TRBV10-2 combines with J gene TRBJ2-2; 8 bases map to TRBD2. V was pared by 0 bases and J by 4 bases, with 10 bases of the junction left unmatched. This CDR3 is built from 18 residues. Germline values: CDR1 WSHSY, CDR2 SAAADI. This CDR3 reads CASSESTGLAGTTGELFF. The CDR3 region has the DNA TGCGCCAGCAGTGAGTCGACAGGTCTAGCGGGTACCACCGGGGAGCTGTTTTTT.

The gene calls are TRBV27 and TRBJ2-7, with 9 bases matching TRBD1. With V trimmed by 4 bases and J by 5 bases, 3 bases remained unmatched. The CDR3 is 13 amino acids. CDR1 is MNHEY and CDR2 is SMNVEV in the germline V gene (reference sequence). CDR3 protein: CASSSGQGNEQYF. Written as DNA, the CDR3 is TGTGCCAGCAGTTCGGGACAGGGCAACGAGCAGTACTTC.

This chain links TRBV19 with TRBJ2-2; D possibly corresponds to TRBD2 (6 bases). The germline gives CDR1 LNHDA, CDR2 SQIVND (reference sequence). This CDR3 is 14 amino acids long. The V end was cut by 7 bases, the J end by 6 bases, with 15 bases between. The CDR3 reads CASIAGRRAGELFF. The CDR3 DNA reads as TGTGCCAGTATTGCGGGACGGCGGGCCGGGGAGCTGTTTTTT.

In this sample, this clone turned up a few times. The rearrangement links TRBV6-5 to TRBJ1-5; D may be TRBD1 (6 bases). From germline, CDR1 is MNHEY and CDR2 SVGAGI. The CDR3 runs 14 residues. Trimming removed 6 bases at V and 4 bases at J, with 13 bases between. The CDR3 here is CASRTGQNNQPQHF. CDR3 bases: TGTGCCAGCAGGACAGGCCAGAATAATCAGCCCCAGCATTTT.

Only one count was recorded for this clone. The CDR3 here is CASSPPGQGNEKLFF. The CDR3 nucleotides are TGTGCCAGCAGCCCGCCGGGACAGGGGAATGAAAAACTGTTTTTT. The rearrangement joins TRBV13 to TRBJ1-4, with 10 positions matching TRBD1. Trimming cost V 5 bases and J 5 bases; bases outside gene matches: 5. The germline gives CDR1 PRHDT, CDR2 FYEKMQ (reference sequence). The CDR3 contains 15 residues.

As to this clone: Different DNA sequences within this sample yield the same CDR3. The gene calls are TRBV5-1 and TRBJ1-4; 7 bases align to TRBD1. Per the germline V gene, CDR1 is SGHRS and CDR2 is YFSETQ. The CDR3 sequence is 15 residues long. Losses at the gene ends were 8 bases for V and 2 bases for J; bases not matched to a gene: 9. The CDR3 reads CASSQGQGTNEKLFF. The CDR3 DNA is TGCGCCAGTTCACAGGGGCAGGGCACTAATGAAAAACTGTTTTTT.

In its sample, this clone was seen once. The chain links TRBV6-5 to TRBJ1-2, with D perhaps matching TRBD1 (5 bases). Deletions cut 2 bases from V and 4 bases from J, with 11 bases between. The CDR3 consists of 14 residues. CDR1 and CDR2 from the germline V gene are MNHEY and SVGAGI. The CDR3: CASSYGGSGYGYTF. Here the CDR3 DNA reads TGTGCCAGCAGTTACGGGGGGTCTGGCTATGGCTACACCTTC.

This CDR3 reads CASNESNEQFF. CDR3 bases: TGTGCCAGCAATGAGTCGAATGAGCAGTTCTTC. The chain carries TRBV27 and TRBJ2-1; D gene uncertain. Germline loops: CDR1 MNHEY, CDR2 SMNVEV (reference sequence). This CDR3 spans 11 amino acids. V shed 7 bases and J shed 7 bases, with 8 bases lying between them.